Listed below are T cell receptor beta chains from one sample, sequenced in a study of blood T cell repertoires in COVID-19. Here immunoSEQ multiplex PCR was the method, and the copy in TCRdb shows in-frame clones only, minus some. The table lists fewer than 600,000 clones, roughly 90% of them singletons. The sequenced sample consisted of PBMCs or T cells enriched from blood (not recorded which). These receptors were taken from a woman aged 40 to 49 who had recovered from COVID-19. The CDR3 runs from the conserved cysteine through the conserved F or W. Each record gives: J gene, V gene, D gene, clone size, CDR3 DNA, CDR3 protein. The D gene is left open where the match is weak. Rows give clone size only sometimes, using once, few, many, or a class for an expanded clone.

>TRBJ1-2|TRBV4-3|.|.
TGCGCCAGCAGCCAAGAGGGGACACCTTACGGGGGCTACACCTTC
CASSQEGTPYGGYTF
>TRBJ2-2|TRBV11-3|TRBD2|.
TGTGCCAGCAGCTTATCGGCGGGAGTGGTCACCGGGGAGCTGTTTTTT
CASSLSAGVVTGELFF
>TRBJ2-1|TRBV15|TRBD2|.
TGTGCCACCAGCAGTGGGGGCGGGAGGCTACTTTACAATGAGCAGTTCTTC
CATSSGGGRLLYNEQFF
>TRBJ2-3|TRBV18|TRBD2|.
TGTGCCAGCTCACTTTGGACTAGCGGGAACGCAGATACGCAGTATTTT
CASSLWTSGNADTQYF
>TRBJ1-1|TRBV2|.|.
TGTGCCAGCAGTTCTACCTCGACAGTTATGAACACTGAAGCTTTCTTT
CASSSTSTVMNTEAFF
>TRBJ1-6|TRBV10-2|.|many
TGCGCCAGCAGCCGCTCAGGGGACTATAATTCACCCCTCCACTTT
CASSRSGDYNSPLHF
>TRBJ2-1|TRBV25-1|TRBD2|.
TGTGCCAGCAGCGGGCTAGCGGGAGGGACCACCTCCTACAATGAGCAGTTCTTC
CASSGLAGGTTSYNEQFF
>TRBJ2-1|TRBV7-6|.|.
TGTGCCAGCAGCAGATACTTCTCTGACTCCTACAATGAGCAGTTCTTC
CASSRYFSDSYNEQFF
>TRBJ2-3|TRBV18|TRBD1|.
TGTGCCAGCTCACCCCCCCGGGACAGGGGTACAGATACGCAGTATTTT
CASSPPRDRGTDTQYF
>TRBJ2-1|TRBV9|.|.
TGTGCCAGCAGCGCCCTCCCTAGGGGTGAGCAGTTCTTC
CASSALPRGEQFF
>TRBJ1-5|TRBV5-6|TRBD1|.
TGTGCCAGCAGCTTGGCTAGGGACAGCCCGTATGGCAATCAGCCCCAGCATTTT
CASSLARDSPYGNQPQHF
>TRBJ1-4|TRBV11-2|.|few
TGTGCCAGCAGCTCCCCAGGGCAGGGATCTGAAAAACTGTTTTTT
CASSSPGQGSEKLFF
>TRBJ2-7|TRBV11-2|.|.
TGTGCCAGCAGCGTACCGGGACTTCTTTACGAGCAGTACTTC
CASSVPGLLYEQYF
>TRBJ1-3|TRBV14|.|.
TGTGCCAGCAACAGGGCTGGAAACACCATATATTTT
CASNRAGNTIYF
>TRBJ2-3|TRBV9|TRBD2|.
TGTGCCAGCAGCCCCACGACTAGCGGGAGGGCGGGTACGCAGTATTTT
CASSPTTSGRAGTQYF
>TRBJ1-2|TRBV7-2|.|.
TGTGCCAGCAGCTTAGGTCGGGGGAAGGGACCTTATGGCTACACCTTC
CASSLGRGKGPYGYTF
>TRBJ1-1|TRBV10-3|.|.
TGTGCCATCAGTGGCCGGGAAAACACTGAAGCTTTCTTT
CAISGRENTEAFF
>TRBJ2-7|TRBV30|TRBD1|.
TGTGCCTGGAGGACCCCGGACAGGCCTAGGGAGCAGTACTTC
CAWRTPDRPREQYF
>TRBJ2-7|TRBV9|TRBD1|.
TGTGCCAGCAGCCCCGGACAGGGGCCCTACGAGCAGTACTTC
CASSPGQGPYEQYF
>TRBJ2-7|TRBV4-3|.|.
TGCGCCAGCAGCCCCGCTCCGGGCTCCTACGAGCAGTACTTC
CASSPAPGSYEQYF
>TRBJ1-1|TRBV20-1|.|.
TGCAGTGCGAGTCCGGACAAGTACACTGAAGCTTTCTTT
CSASPDKYTEAFF
>TRBJ2-6|TRBV4-1|TRBD1|.
TGCGCCAGCAGCCGGGGCCAGGGGGCACCCTCTGGGGCCAACGTCCTGACTTTC
CASSRGQGAPSGANVLTF
>TRBJ2-1|TRBV9|TRBD2|.
TGTGCCAGCAGCCCCCGGGGAGCGGGAGGAAATGAGCAGTTCTTC
CASSPRGAGGNEQFF
>TRBJ2-5|TRBV19|.|.
TGTGCCAGTAGTATAAGTAGAGGAGAGACCCAGTACTTC
CASSISRGETQYF
>TRBJ2-7|TRBV5-8|TRBD2|.
TGTGCCAGCAGCTTGGGTAGCGGGAGGTACGAGCAGTACTTC
CASSLGSGRYEQYF
>TRBJ2-2|TRBV2|TRBD1|.
TGTGCCAGCAGTGATAGGGTAGACAGGGGGCGCATGCCCGGGGAGCTGTTTTTT
CASSDRVDRGRMPGELFF
>TRBJ1-4|TRBV5-8|TRBD1|.
TGTGCCAGCAGCTCGAAAGGGACAGGGTATGAAAAACTGTTTTTT
CASSSKGTGYEKLFF
>TRBJ2-7|TRBV19|TRBD2|.
TGTGCCAGTAGTACAACGACTAGCGGGAGTATCTCGCGGGAGCAGTACTTC
CASSTTTSGSISREQYF
>TRBJ2-1|TRBV18|.|.
TGTGCCAGCTCACCGGGGACATCGACGGGTAATGAGCAGTTCTTC
CASSPGTSTGNEQFF